This is a list of T cell receptor beta chains from one sample in a study of T-cell memory formation after mild COVID-19. One entry per CDR3 protein, called by TCRdb with MiXCR from the 5' RACE reads. The table lists 250,000 or so distinct CDR3 sequences, 7.5% to 10% of them singletons. The sequencing sample was made of PBMCs or a T cell subset sorted from them (not recorded which). The origin of the receptors is a man in his late teens or twenties who had mild COVID-19 (a few samples of this study predate the infection). Cell type and time point are not known. CDR3s leave out the opening cysteine and the closing phenylalanine or tryptophan.

j_gene: TRBJ1-1
v_gene: TRBV7-6
CDR3aa: ASSLGQQAF

j_gene: TRBJ2-3
v_gene: TRBV5-1
CDR3aa: ASSLAVLGARGDTQY

j_gene: TRBJ2-1
v_gene: TRBV15
CDR3aa: ATSLGDRDYNEQF

j_gene: TRBJ1-2
v_gene: TRBV6-2/TRBV6-3
CDR3aa: ASRTGYGYT

j_gene: TRBJ1-6
v_gene: TRBV7-2
CDR3aa: ASTQDPAPMYSPLH

j_gene: TRBJ1-4
v_gene: TRBV10-3
CDR3aa: AISESRSGRGEKLF

j_gene: TRBJ2-2
v_gene: TRBV5-1
CDR3aa: ASSPRPRGGRELF

j_gene: TRBJ2-5
v_gene: TRBV9
CDR3aa: ASSPRDREETQY

j_gene: TRBJ2-1
v_gene: TRBV7-2
CDR3aa: ASSLSWTVQGNEQF

j_gene: TRBJ2-3
v_gene: TRBV4-1
CDR3aa: ASRIRDRRTDTQY

j_gene: TRBJ1-1
v_gene: TRBV7-3
CDR3aa: ASSFPGTEAPTMNTEAF

j_gene: TRBJ1-5
v_gene: TRBV6-1
CDR3aa: ASTGERGLNSNQPQH

j_gene: TRBJ2-5
v_gene: TRBV15
CDR3aa: ATTDGLGETQY

j_gene: TRBJ1-2
v_gene: TRBV7-9
CDR3aa: ASSSSRDDRTYYGYT

j_gene: TRBJ2-5
v_gene: TRBV4-1
CDR3aa: ASSQGPRGQGQETQY

j_gene: TRBJ1-1
v_gene: TRBV12-3/TRBV12-4
CDR3aa: ASSFRDRGPLGAF

j_gene: TRBJ2-5
v_gene: TRBV5-1
CDR3aa: ASSGTSGGVKTQY

j_gene: TRBJ2-1
v_gene: TRBV18
CDR3aa: ASSIQDRAKGNEQF

j_gene: TRBJ2-3
v_gene: TRBV7-2
CDR3aa: ASSRTLAASTDTQY

j_gene: TRBJ2-7
v_gene: TRBV29-1
CDR3aa: SVEDKSGGLYEQY

j_gene: TRBJ2-7
v_gene: TRBV5-1
CDR3aa: ASRAGGYEQY

j_gene: TRBJ2-1
v_gene: TRBV11-3
CDR3aa: ASSLAGLPNEQF

j_gene: TRBJ2-3
v_gene: TRBV2
CDR3aa: ASSEDRGRPTDTQY

j_gene: TRBJ2-1
v_gene: TRBV7-9
CDR3aa: ASSLGGGAWASEQF

j_gene: TRBJ1-4
v_gene: TRBV12-3/TRBV12-4
CDR3aa: ASSSRATNEKLF

j_gene: TRBJ1-1
v_gene: TRBV5-1
CDR3aa: ASSFHGENTEAF

j_gene: TRBJ2-7
v_gene: TRBV18
CDR3aa: ASSPETGSRYEQY

j_gene: TRBJ2-5
v_gene: TRBV2
CDR3aa: ASSDWVGEQETQY

j_gene: TRBJ2-5
v_gene: TRBV7-2
CDR3aa: ASSPKTGEETQY

j_gene: TRBJ2-7
v_gene: TRBV20-1
CDR3aa: SARGQRISYEQY

j_gene: TRBJ2-3
v_gene: TRBV6-6
CDR3aa: ASSHTGGSGGAGTDTQY

j_gene: TRBJ1-1
v_gene: TRBV5-1
CDR3aa: ASSLADSRGYTEAF

j_gene: TRBJ2-1
v_gene: TRBV24-1
CDR3aa: ATSDSSARYNEQF

j_gene: TRBJ1-2
v_gene: TRBV27
CDR3aa: ASSQTGDGYT

j_gene: TRBJ2-1
v_gene: TRBV4-3
CDR3aa: ASSQDTWTGNNEQF

j_gene: TRBJ1-1
v_gene: TRBV12-3/TRBV12-4
CDR3aa: ASSLGTRSTEAF

j_gene: TRBJ1-5
v_gene: TRBV4-1
CDR3aa: ASSPWDTFNQPQH

j_gene: TRBJ1-5
v_gene: TRBV20-1
CDR3aa: SAKGQGARNQPQH

j_gene: TRBJ2-2
v_gene: TRBV5-1
CDR3aa: ASSPGLPRTGELF

j_gene: TRBJ1-1
v_gene: TRBV6-2/TRBV6-3
CDR3aa: ASSIRPQGSINTEAF

j_gene: TRBJ2-1
v_gene: TRBV30
CDR3aa: AWSVGPGEQF

j_gene: TRBJ2-1
v_gene: TRBV7-2
CDR3aa: ASSSGGRNEQF

j_gene: TRBJ2-5
v_gene: TRBV7-2
CDR3aa: ASSWTTGSAQY